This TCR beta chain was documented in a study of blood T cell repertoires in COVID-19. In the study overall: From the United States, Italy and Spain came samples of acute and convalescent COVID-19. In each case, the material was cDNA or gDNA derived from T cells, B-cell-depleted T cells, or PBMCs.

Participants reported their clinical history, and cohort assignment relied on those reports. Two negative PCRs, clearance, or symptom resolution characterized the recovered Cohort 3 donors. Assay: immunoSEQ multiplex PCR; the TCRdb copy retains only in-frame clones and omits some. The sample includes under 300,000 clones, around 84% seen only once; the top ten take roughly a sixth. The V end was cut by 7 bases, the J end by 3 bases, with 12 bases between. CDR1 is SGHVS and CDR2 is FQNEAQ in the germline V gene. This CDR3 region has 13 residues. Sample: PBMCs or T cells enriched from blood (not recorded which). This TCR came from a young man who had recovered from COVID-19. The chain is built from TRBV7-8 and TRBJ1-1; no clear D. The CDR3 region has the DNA TGTGCCAGCACCGGAGGAGGAGACACTGAAGCTTTCTTT. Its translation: CASTGGGDTEAFF. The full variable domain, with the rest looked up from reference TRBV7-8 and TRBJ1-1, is GAGVSQSPRYKVAKRGQDVALRCDPISGHVSLFWYQQALGQGPEFLTYFQNEAQLDKSGLPSDRFFAERPEGSVSTLKIQRTQQEDSAVYLCASTGGGDTEAFFGQGTRLTVV.